This TCR beta chain comes out of a study of identical twins. Concerning this clonotype: What it recognizes is unknown. Mismatch with germline at one junction end may stem from a read error.

A universal primer binding site was introduced by template switching. The final cDNA contained unique molecular identifiers. TCRdb recomputed calls from the 5' RACE reads with MiXCR, one row per CDR3 protein. This sample has 450,000 or so distinct CDR3 sequences, with more than 13% found just once. Study observations and caveats: Out-of-frame beta sequences exhibited a weaker degree of excess twin sharing.

CDR1 is SNHLY and CDR2 is FYNNEI in the germline V gene. The CDR3 covers 13 residues. Another study also made use of these data, one on yellow fever vaccine responses in identical twins.

The specimen was CD4+ T cells sorted from blood. The source is a woman under 30 in good health. The J gene is TRBJ2-7, the V gene TRBV2; D perhaps matches TRBD1 (6 bases). This chain's CDR3 is CDSNRDFLYEQYF. As DNA, the CDR3 is TGTGACAGCAACAGGGATTTCCTCTACGAGCAGTACTTC.